These 9 T cell receptor beta chains were sequenced from one sample in a study of blood T cells in healthy people across ages. A J-beta primer mix and a sample-barcoded 5' primer were used in a second PCR of roughly 6 to 12 cycles. TCRdb independently ran MiXCR on the 5' RACE reads; one entry per CDR3 protein. Of roughly 1,300,000 distinct CDR3 sequences in the sample, around 55% were seen once. The sequenced material came from blood. The receptors here all came from a man in his late teens or twenties in good health.

The chain carries TRBV7-8 and TRBJ2-7, with D tentatively TRBD2 (6 bases). In germline, CDR1 is SGHVS, CDR2 FQNEAQ. V was cut by 5 bases and J by 0 bases, with 11 bases left in between. This CDR3 is built from 14 residues. The DNA of the CDR3 is TGTGCCAGCAGCACACGGGGGACCTCCTACGAGCAGTACTTC. Its translation: CASSTRGTSYEQYF.

This clonotype was counted a single time. V usage is TRBV12-5 and J usage is TRBJ1-1; the match to TRBD1 covers 7 bases. V shed 8 bases, J shed 5 bases, and the junction held 8 bases outside the gene matches. In germline, CDR1 is LGHNT, CDR2 FRNRAP. The CDR3 has 13 amino acids. CDR3 DNA: TGTGCTAGTCTGACAGGGTGGGGGACTGAAGCTTTCTTT. Translation gives CASLTGWGTEAFF.

The chain recombines TRBV15 with TRBJ2-1; D uncertain. The CDR3 totals 12 residues. In germline, CDR1 is LNHNV, CDR2 YYDKDF (reference sequence). Trimming pared 4 bases from V and 7 bases from J, leaving 8 bases between. The CDR3 coding sequence is TGTGCCACCAGCAACCAAATAAATGAGCAGTTCTTC. This sequence encodes CATSNQINEQFF. Complete variable domain (other parts from reference TRBV15 and TRBJ2-1): DAMVIQNPRYQVTQFGKPVTLSCSQTLNHNVMYWYQQKSSQAPKLLFHYYDKDFNNEADTPDNFQSRRPNTSFCFLDIRSPGLGDTAMYLCATSNQINEQFFGPGTRLTVL.

This rearrangement joins TRBV6-5 to TRBJ2-7, with a weak D call TRBD1 (6 bases). The CDR3 length is 16 residues. The V gene lost 6 bases and the J gene lost 4 bases, with 22 bases spanning the gap. Germline V gene sequence: CDR1 MNHEY, CDR2 SVGAGI. CDR3 loop: CASSGSRTEGLYEQYF. For the CDR3, the DNA is TGTGCCAGCAGCGGAAGCCGGACAGAGGGCTTGTACGAGCAGTACTTC.

The genes are TRBV6-2 or TRBV6-3 and TRBJ2-1, with TRBD2 matching 12 bases. Germline lookup yields CDR1 MNHEY and CDR2 SVGEGT. The J segment lost 6 bases and the V segment lost 2 bases, leaving 11 bases of the junction unmatched. This CDR3 is 18 amino acids long. The CDR3 region has the DNA TGTGCCAGCAGTTACCCCGAAGGACTAGCGGGGCCTTTCAATGAGCAGTTCTTC. Encoded protein: CASSYPEGLAGPFNEQFF.

As regards this clonotype: The germline gene is not matched at one end of the junction; a read error may be the cause. This chain links TRBV4-2 with TRBJ2-7, with TRBD1 as a possible D gene (5 bases). This CDR3 spans 14 amino acids. From germline, CDR1 is LGHNA and CDR2 YNFKEQ. In DNA, the CDR3 is TGTGCCCGCAGCCAAGGGGTAGTCTCCTACGAGCAGTACTTC. Protein product: CARSQGVVSYEQYF.

This clonotype was seen more than once but under ten times. The CDR3 sequence is CAISESTGDLVEQYF. CDR3 bases: TGTGCCATCAGTGAGAGTACAGGGGACCTAGTGGAGCAGTACTTC. This rearrangement joins TRBV10-3 to TRBJ2-7; 7 nucleotides agree with TRBD1. Germline values: CDR1 ENHRY, CDR2 SYGVKD. This CDR3 comprises 15 residues. V trimming: 2 bases; J trimming: 7 bases; junction bases outside the gene matches: 11.

This clonotype was picked up a small number of times. V and J are TRBV4-1 and TRBJ2-1; D not resolved. The CDR3 runs to 14 residues. The V and J ends lost 2 bases and 8 bases respectively, with 13 bases between them. Germline-derived CDR1 and CDR2 are MGHRA and YSYEKL. CDR3 region: CASSQIIKQDEQFF. The CDR3 coding sequence is TGCGCCAGCAGCCAAATAATAAAGCAGGATGAGCAGTTCTTC.

The chain carries TRBV9 and TRBJ2-7, with D uncertain. Germline CDR1 and CDR2: SGDLS and YYNGEE. There are 15 residues in the CDR3. Trimming shortened V by 3 bases and J by 0 bases, and 13 bases separated the two germline ends. In DNA, the CDR3 is TGTGCCAGCAGCGAAGAAGACACGACCTCCTACGAGCAGTACTTC. It specifies CASSEEDTTSYEQYF. Complete variable domain (other parts from reference TRBV9 and TRBJ2-7): DSGVTQTPKHLITATGQRVTLRCSPRSGDLSVYWYQQSLDQGLQFLIQYYNGEERAKGNILERFSAQQFPDLHSELNLSSLELGDSALYFCASSEEDTTSYEQYFGPGTRLTVT.